Following are 6 T cell receptor beta chains from one sample sequenced in a study of response to subunit inactivated influenza vaccine. TCRdb re-called the RT-PCR reads through MiXCR, storing one row per CDR3 protein. The table has 500,000 or so distinct CDR3 sequences, around 9.9% seen once. The sequencing used PBMCs from blood, collected more than 35 days after vaccination. The receptors originated from a middle-aged man who received an inactivated influenza vaccine.

There are a few counts of this clonotype. The V and J genes are TRBV5-1 and TRBJ1-4; D unclear. The CDR3 extends over 16 amino acids. V dropped 0 bases and J dropped 0 bases, with 9 bases sitting between them. CDR1 is SGHRS, CDR2 YFSETQ, per germline. CDR3: CASSLGTSPTNEKLFF. CDR3 DNA: TGCGCCAGCAGCTTGGGAACGTCTCCAACTAATGAAAAACTGTTTTTT.

This clonotype was counted a few times. Mismatch with germline at one junction end may stem from a read error. The chain links TRBV20-1 to TRBJ2-5; D is uncertain. Germline V gene data show CDR1 as DFQATT and CDR2 as SNEGSKA (reference sequence). The CDR3 runs 8 residues. CDR3 loop: CTPRAPSF. As DNA, the CDR3 is TGCACCCCTCGAGCCCCAAGCTTC.

In its sample, this clonotype was seen many times. This chain joins TRBV4-2 and TRBJ2-2; 8 bases line up with TRBD2. This CDR3 contains 16 residues. The ends lost 1 base at V and 5 bases at J; junction bases unmatched: 6. In germline, CDR1 is LGHNA, CDR2 YNFKEQ. The CDR3 loop reads CASSQAGGLGTGELFF. The CDR3 DNA is TGTGCCAGCAGCCAAGCGGGGGGGCTTGGAACCGGGGAGCTGTTTTTT.

The J gene is TRBJ1-5, the V gene TRBV4-3; no clear D gene. The CDR3 is 18 residues long. Trimming removed 3 bases at V and 0 bases at J, with 18 bases between. Germline assignment: CDR1 LGHNA and CDR2 YSLEER. CDR3 coding DNA: TGCGCCAGCAGCCAGAGTTTGTCAGTTTTATATAGCAATCAGCCCCAGCATTTT. Protein product: CASSQSLSVLYSNQPQHF.

This clonotype was found a few times. The chain combines TRBV11-2 with TRBJ2-7, with 10 bases matching TRBD2. This CDR3 is 18 amino acids long. Trimming at V came to 10 bases and at J to 0 bases, leaving 18 bases not matched to a gene. Germline CDR1 reads SGHAT; CDR2 reads FQNNGV. The CDR3 here is CATSLPVAGGQSSYEQYF. The CDR3 DNA reads TGTGCCACCTCCTTACCCGTAGCGGGGGGACAAAGCTCCTACGAGCAGTACTTC.

Details on this clonotype: An end of the junction differs from the germline gene, which may be a read error. The chain links TRBV4-3 to TRBJ1-6, with TRBD1 as a possible D gene (5 bases). The CDR3 has 16 residues. Germline V gives CDR1 LGHNA, CDR2 YSLEER. The CDR3 nucleotides read TGCGCCAGCAGCCAAGATCGGGGGACCTCAAATTCACCCCTCTACTTT. This encodes CASSQDRGTSNSPLYF.